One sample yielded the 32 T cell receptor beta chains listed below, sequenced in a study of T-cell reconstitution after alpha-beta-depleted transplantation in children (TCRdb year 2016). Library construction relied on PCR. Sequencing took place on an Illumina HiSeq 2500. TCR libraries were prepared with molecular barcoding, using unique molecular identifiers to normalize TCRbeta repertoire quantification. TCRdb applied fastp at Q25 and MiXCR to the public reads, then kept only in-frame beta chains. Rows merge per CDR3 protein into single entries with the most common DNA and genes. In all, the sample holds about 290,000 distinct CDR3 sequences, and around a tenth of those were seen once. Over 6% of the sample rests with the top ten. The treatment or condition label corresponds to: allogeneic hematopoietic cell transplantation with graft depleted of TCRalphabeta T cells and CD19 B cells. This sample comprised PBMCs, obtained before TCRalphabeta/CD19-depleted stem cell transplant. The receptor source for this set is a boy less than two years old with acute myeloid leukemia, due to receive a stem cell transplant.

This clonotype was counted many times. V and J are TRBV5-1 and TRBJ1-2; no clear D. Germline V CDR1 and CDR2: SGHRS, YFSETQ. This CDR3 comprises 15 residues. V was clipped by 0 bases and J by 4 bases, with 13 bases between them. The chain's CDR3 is CASSLVGPISYGYTF. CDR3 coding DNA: TGCGCCAGCAGCTTGGTGGGTCCTATAAGCTATGGCTACACCTTC. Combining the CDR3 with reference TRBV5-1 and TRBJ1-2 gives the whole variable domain KAGVTQTPRYLIKTRGQQVTLSCSPISGHRSVSWYQQTPGQGLQFLFEYFSETQRNKGNFPGRFSGRQFSNSRSEMNVSTLELGDSALYLCASSLVGPISYGYTFGSGTRLTVV.

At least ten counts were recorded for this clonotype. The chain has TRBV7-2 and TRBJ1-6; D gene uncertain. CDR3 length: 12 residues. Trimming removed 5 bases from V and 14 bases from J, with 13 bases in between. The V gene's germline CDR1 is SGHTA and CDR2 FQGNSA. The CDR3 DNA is TGTGCCAGCAGCCCCGGACGGTTCACCCTCCACTTT. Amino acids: CASSPGRFTLHF.

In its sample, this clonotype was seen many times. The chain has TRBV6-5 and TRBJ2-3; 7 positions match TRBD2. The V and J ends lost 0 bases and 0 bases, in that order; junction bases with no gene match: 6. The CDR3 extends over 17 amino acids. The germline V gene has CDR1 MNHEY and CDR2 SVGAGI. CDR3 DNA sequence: TGTGCCAGCAGTTACTCCCCTAGCGGATCTAGCACAGATACGCAGTATTTT. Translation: CASSYSPSGSSTDTQYF.

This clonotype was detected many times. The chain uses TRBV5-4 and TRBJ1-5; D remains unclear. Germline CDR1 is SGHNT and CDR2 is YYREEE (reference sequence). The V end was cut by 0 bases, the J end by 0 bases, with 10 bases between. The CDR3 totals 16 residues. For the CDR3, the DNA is TGTGCCAGCAGCTTGGCGGAGGCCCATAGCAATCAGCCCCAGCATTTT. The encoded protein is CASSLAEAHSNQPQHF.

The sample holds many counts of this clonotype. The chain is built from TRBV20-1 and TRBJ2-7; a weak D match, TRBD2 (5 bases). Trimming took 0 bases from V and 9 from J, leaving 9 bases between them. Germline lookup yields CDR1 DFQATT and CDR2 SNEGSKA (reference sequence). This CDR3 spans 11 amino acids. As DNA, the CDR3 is TGCAGTGCTAGAGAGGTCGGGGTGCAGTACTTC. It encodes CSAREVGVQYF.

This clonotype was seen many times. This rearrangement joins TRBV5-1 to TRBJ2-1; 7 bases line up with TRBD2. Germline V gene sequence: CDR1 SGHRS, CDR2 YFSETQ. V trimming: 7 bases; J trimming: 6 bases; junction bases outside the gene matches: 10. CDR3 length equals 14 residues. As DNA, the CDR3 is TGCGCCAGCTTCGTGGGAGGGGCCCCCAATGAGCAGTTCTTC. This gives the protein CASFVGGAPNEQFF. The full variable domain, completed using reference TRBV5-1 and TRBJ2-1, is KAGVTQTPRYLIKTRGQQVTLSCSPISGHRSVSWYQQTPGQGLQFLFEYFSETQRNKGNFPGRFSGRQFSNSRSEMNVSTLELGDSALYLCASFVGGAPNEQFFGPGTRLTVL.

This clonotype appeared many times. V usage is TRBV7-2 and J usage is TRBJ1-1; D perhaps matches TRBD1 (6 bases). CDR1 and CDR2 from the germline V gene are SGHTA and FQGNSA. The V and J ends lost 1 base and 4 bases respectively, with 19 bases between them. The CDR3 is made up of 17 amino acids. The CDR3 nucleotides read TGTGCCAGCAGCTTAGTTACGGTGTGGGGCAGGGGCACTGAAGCTTTCTTT. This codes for CASSLVTVWGRGTEAFF. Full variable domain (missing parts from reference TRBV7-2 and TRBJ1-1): GAGVSQSPSNKVTEKGKDVELRCDPISGHTALYWYRQSLGQGLEFLIYFQGNSAPDKSGLPSDRFSAERTGGSVSTLTIQRTQQEDSAVYLCASSLVTVWGRGTEAFFGQGTRLTVV.

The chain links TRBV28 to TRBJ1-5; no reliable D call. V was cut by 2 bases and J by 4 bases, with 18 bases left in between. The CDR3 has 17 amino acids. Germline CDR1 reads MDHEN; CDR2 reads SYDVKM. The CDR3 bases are TGTGCCAGCAGTTTACACCATCGCGCGACATCTAATCAGCCCCAGCATTTT. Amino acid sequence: CASSLHHRATSNQPQHF.

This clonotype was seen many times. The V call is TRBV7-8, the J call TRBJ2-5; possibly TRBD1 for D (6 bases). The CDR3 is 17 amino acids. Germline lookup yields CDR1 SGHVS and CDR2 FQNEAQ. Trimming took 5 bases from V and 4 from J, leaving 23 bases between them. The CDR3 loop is CASSPEILPARGETQYF. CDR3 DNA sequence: TGTGCCAGCAGCCCCGAAATCCTACCGGCCAGGGGAGAGACCCAGTACTTC.

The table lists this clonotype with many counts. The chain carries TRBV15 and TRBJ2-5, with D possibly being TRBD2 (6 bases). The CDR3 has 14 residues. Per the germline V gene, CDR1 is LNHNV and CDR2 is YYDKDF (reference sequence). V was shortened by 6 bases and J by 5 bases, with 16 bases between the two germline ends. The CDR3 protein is CATRKAGGVETQYF. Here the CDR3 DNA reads TGTGCCACCAGGAAGGCAGGCGGGGTGGAGACCCAGTACTTC. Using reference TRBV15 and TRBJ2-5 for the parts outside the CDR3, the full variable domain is DAMVIQNPRYQVTQFGKPVTLSCSQTLNHNVMYWYQQKSSQAPKLLFHYYDKDFNNEADTPDNFQSRRPNTSFCFLDIRSPGLGDTAMYLCATRKAGGVETQYFGPGTRLLVL.

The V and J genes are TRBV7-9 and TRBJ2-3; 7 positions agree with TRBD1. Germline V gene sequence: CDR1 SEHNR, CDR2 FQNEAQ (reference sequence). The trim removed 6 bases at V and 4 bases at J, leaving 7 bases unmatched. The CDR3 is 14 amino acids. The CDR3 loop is CASRLAGGADTQYF. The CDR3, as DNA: TGTGCCAGCAGGCTCGCAGGGGGAGCAGATACGCAGTATTTT.

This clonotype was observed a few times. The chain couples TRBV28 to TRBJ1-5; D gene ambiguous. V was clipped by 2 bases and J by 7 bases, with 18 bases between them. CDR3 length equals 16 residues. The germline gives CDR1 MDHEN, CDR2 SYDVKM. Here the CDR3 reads CASSLPVPDQVQPQHF. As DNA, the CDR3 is TGTGCCAGCAGTTTACCGGTTCCGGATCAGGTACAGCCCCAGCATTTT.

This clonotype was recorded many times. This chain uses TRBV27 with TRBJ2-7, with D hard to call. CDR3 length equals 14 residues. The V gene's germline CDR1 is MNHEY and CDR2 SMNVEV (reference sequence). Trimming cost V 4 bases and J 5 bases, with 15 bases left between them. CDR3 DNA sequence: TGTGCCAGCAGTTCCCAAAAGGGAAGCCACGAGCAGTACTTC. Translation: CASSSQKGSHEQYF.

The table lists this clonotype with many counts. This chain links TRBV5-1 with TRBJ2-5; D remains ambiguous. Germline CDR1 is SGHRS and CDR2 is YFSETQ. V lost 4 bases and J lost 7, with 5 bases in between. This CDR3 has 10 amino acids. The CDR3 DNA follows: TGCGCCAGCAGCGGCGGGACCCAGTACTTC. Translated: CASSGGTQYF.

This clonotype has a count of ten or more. The CDR3 reads CASSFDRERQPQHF. Here the CDR3 DNA reads TGTGCCAGCAGTTTCGACAGGGAGCGACAGCCCCAGCATTTT. This chain links TRBV12-3 or TRBV12-4 with TRBJ1-5; 7 positions agree with TRBD1. The CDR3 extends over 14 amino acids. Trimming cost V 3 bases and J 7 bases; bases outside gene matches: 6.

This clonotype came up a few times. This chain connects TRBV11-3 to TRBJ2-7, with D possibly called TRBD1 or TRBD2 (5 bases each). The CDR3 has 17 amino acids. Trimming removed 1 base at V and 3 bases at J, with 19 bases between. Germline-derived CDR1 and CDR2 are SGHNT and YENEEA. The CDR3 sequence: CASSLVGTVQRIYEQYF. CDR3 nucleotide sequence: TGTGCCAGCAGCTTAGTTGGGACGGTACAAAGAATCTACGAGCAGTACTTC.

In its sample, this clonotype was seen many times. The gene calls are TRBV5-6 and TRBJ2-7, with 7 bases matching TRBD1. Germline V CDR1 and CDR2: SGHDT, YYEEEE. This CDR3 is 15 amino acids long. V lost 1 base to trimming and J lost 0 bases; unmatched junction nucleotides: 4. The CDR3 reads CASSLLDRSSYEQYF. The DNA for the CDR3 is TGTGCCAGCAGCTTGTTGGACAGGAGCTCCTACGAGCAGTACTTC. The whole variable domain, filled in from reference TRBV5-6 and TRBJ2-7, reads DAGVTQSPTHLIKTRGQQVTLRCSPKSGHDTVSWYQQALGQGPQFIFQYYEEEERQRGNFPDRFSGHQFPNYSSELNVNALLLGDSALYLCASSLLDRSSYEQYFGPGTRLTVT.

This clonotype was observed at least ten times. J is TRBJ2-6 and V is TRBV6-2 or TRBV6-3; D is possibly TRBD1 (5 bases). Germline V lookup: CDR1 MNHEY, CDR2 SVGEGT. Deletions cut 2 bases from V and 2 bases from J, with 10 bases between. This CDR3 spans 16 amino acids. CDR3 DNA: TGTGCCAGCAGTTACGCGACAGTACCTGGGGCCAACGTCCTGACTTTC. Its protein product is CASSYATVPGANVLTF.

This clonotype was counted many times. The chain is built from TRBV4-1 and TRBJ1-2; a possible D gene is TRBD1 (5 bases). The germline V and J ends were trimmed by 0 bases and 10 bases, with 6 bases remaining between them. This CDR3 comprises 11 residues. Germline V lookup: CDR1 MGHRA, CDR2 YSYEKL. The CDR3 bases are TGCGCCAGCAGCCAAGAGACAGACTACACCTTC. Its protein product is CASSQETDYTF.

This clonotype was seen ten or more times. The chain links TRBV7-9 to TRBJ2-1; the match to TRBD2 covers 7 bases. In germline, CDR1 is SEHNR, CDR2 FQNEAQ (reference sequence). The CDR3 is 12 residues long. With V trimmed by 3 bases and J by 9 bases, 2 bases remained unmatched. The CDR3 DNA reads TGTGCCAGCAGCTTGGGGGGGTCTGAGCAGTTCTTC. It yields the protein CASSLGGSEQFF.

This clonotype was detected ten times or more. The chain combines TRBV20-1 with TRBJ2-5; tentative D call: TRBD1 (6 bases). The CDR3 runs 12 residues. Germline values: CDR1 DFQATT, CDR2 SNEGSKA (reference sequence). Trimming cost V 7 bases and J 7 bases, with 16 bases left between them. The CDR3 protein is CSGPGTYGTQYF. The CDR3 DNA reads TGCAGTGGCCCCGGGACATACGGGACCCAGTACTTC.

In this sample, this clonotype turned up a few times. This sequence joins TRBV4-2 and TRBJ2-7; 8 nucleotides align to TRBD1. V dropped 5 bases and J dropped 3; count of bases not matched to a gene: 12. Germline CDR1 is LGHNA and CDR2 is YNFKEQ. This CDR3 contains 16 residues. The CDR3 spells CASSYVQDREFYEQYF. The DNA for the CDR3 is TGTGCCAGCAGCTACGTACAGGACAGGGAATTCTACGAGCAGTACTTC.

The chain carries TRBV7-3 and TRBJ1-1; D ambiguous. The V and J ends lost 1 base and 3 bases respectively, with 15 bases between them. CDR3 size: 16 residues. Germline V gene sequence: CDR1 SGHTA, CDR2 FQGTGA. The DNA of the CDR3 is TGTGCCAGCAGCTTAATGTCGCGGGCCGTGGACACTGAAGCTTTCTTT. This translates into CASSLMSRAVDTEAFF.

CDR3 nucleotides: TGTGCCAGCAGCCGAATAGACAGACCCCTACGAAAGGAGCAGTACTTC. Translated, it gives CASSRIDRPLRKEQYF. The chain has TRBV5-6 and TRBJ2-7; D may be TRBD1 (5 bases). From germline, CDR1 is SGHDT and CDR2 YYEEEE. V lost 4 bases to trimming and J lost 7 bases, with 24 bases between them. The CDR3 consists of 16 residues.

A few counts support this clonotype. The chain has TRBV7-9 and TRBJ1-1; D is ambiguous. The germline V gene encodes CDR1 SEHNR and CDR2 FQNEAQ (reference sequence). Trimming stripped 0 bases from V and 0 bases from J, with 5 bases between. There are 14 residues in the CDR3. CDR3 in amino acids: CASSLATVNTEAFF. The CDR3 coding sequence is TGTGCCAGCAGCTTAGCGACGGTGAACACTGAAGCTTTCTTT.

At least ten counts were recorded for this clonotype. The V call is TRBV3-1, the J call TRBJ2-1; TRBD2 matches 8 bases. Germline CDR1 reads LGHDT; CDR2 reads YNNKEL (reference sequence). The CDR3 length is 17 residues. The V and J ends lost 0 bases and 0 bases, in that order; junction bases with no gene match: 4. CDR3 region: CASSQEGSGSSYNEQFF. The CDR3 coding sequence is TGTGCCAGCAGCCAAGAGGGCAGCGGGAGCTCCTACAATGAGCAGTTCTTC.

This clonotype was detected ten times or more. CDR3 in DNA: TGTGCCAGCAGACTGACTAGCGGAGGCTCCTACAATGAGCAGTTCTTC. This sequence encodes CASRLTSGGSYNEQFF. The chain joins TRBV5-4 to TRBJ2-1, with 9 nucleotides matching TRBD2. V lost 5 bases to trimming and J lost 0 bases; unmatched junction nucleotides: 6. Per the germline V gene, CDR1 is SGHNT and CDR2 is YYREEE (reference sequence). This CDR3 comprises 16 residues.

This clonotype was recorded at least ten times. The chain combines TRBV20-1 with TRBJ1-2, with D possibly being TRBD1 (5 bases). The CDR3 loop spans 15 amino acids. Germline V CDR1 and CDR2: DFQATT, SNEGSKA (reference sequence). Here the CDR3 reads CSPSRPRGGAYGYTF. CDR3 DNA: TGCAGCCCCTCCCGGCCTAGGGGTGGGGCTTATGGCTACACCTTC.

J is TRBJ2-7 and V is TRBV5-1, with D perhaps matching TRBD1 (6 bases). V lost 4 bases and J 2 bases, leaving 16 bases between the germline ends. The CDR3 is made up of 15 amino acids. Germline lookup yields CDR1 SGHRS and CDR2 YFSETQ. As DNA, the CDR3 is TGCGCCAGCAGCCGTGACGGACAGACAACCTACGAGCAGTACTTC. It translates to CASSRDGQTTYEQYF.

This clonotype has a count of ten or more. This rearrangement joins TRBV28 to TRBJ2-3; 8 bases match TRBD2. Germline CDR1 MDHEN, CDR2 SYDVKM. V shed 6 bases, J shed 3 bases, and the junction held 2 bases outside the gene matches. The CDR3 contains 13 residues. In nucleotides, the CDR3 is TGTGCCAGCAGCGGGGGGGCGACAGATACGCAGTATTTT. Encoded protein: CASSGGATDTQYF.

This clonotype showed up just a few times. CDR3 coding DNA: TGCAGTGCTACCACACCGGGACTAGTAAGAGATACGCAGTATTTT. This gives the protein CSATTPGLVRDTQYF. The rearrangement uses TRBV20-1 and TRBJ2-3; TRBD2 matches 8 bases. Losses at the gene ends were 4 bases for V and 5 bases for J; bases not matched to a gene: 11. Germline CDR1 is DFQATT and CDR2 is SNEGSKA (reference sequence). CDR3 length equals 15 residues.

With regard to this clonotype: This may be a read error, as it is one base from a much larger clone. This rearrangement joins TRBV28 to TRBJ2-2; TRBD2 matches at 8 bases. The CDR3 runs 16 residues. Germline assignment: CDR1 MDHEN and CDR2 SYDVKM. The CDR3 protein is CPSSLGLAQGAGELFF. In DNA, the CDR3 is TGTCCCAGCAGTTTAGGACTAGCCCAGGGCGCCGGGGAGCTGTTTTTT.